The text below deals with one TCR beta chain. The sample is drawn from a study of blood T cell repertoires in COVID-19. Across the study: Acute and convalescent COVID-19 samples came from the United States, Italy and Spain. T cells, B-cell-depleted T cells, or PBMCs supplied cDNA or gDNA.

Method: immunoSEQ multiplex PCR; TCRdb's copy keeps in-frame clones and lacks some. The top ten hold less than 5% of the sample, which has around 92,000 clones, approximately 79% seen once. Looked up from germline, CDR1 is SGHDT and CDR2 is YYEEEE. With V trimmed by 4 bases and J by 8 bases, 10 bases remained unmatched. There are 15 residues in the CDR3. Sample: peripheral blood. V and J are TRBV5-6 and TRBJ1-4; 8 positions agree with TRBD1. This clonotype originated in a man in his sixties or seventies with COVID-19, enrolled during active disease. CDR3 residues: CASSALGQGKEKLFF. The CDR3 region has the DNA TGTGCCAGCAGCGCCCTTGGACAGGGAAAGGAAAAACTGTTTTTT.